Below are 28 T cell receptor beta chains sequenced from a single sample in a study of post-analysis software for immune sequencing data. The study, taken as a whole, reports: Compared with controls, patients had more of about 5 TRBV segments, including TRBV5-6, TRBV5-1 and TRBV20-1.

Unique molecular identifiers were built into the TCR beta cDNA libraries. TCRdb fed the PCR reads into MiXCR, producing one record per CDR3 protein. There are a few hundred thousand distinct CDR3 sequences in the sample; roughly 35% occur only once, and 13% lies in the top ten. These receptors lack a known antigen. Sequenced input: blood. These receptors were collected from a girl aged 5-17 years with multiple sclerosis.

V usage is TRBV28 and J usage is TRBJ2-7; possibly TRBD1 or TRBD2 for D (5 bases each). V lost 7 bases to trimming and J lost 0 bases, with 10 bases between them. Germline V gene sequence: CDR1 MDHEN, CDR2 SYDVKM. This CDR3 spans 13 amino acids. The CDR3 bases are TGTGCCAGCACCGGGACCCTCTCCTACGAGCAGTACTTC. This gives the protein CASTGTLSYEQYF.

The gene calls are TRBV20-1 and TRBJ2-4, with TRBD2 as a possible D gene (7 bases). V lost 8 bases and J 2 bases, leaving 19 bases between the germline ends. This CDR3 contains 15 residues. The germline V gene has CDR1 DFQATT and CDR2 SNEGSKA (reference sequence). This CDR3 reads CSPHGGGVTKNIQYF. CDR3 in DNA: TGCAGTCCCCATGGGGGGGGCGTGACCAAAAACATTCAGTACTTC.

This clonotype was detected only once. CDR3 sequence reads: CSASGTAHQPQHF. CDR3 bases: TGCAGTGCTAGCGGGACTGCTCATCAGCCCCAGCATTTT. J is TRBJ1-5 and V is TRBV20-1, with D tentatively TRBD1 (5 bases). Per germline, CDR1 DFQATT and CDR2 SNEGSKA (reference sequence). CDR3 length: 13 residues. Trimming pared 3 bases from V and 5 bases from J, leaving 11 bases between.

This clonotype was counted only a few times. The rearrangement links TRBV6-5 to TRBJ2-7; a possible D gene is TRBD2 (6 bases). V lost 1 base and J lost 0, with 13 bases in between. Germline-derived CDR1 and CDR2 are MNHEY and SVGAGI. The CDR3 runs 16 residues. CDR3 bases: TGTGCCAGCAGTTACTGGAGCGCTAGCGACTCCTACGAGCAGTACTTC. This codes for CASSYWSASDSYEQYF.

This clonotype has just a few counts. The CDR3 here is CASSLGPGEGYEQYF. CDR3 coding DNA: TGTGCCAGCAGCTTGGGGCCAGGGGAAGGCTACGAGCAGTACTTC. The rearrangement joins TRBV13 to TRBJ2-7; maybe TRBD1 (6 bases). The germline V gene has CDR1 PRHDT and CDR2 FYEKMQ (reference sequence). The length of the CDR3 is 15 residues. V was clipped by 3 bases and J by 3 bases, with 15 bases between them.

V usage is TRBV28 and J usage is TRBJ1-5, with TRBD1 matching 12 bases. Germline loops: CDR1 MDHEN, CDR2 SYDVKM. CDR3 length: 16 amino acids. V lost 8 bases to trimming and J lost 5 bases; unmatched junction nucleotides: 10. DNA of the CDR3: TGTGCCAGCCTCTCAACCGGGACAGGGGGCTATCAGCCCCAGCATTTT. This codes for CASLSTGTGGYQPQHF.

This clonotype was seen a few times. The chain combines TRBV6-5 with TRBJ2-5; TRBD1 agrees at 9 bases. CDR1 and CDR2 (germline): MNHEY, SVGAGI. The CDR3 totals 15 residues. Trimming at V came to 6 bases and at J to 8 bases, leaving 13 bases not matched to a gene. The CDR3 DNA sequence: TGTGCCAGCAGCCGCACAGGGGGCCAGAAGAGAACCCAGTACTTC. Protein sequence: CASSRTGGQKRTQYF.

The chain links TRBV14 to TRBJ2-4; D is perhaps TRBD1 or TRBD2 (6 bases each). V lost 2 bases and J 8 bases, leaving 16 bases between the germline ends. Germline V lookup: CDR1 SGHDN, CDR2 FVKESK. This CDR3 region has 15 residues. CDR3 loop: CASSQSFIGGHIQYF. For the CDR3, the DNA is TGTGCCAGCAGCCAAAGCTTTATAGGGGGGCACATTCAGTACTTC.

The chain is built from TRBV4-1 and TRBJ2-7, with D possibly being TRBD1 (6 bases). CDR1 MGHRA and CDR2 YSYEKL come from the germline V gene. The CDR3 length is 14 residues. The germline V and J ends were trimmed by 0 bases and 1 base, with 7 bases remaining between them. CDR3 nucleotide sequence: TGCGCCAGCAGCCAAGATCAGGGGTCCTACGAGCAGTACTTC. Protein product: CASSQDQGSYEQYF.

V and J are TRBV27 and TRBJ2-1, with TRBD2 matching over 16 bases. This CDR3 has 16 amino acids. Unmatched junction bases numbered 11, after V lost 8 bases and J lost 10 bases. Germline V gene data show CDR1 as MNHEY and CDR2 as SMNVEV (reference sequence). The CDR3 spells CASVLGTSGGAGEQFF. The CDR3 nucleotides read TGTGCCAGCGTACTCGGGACTAGCGGGGGGGCCGGAGAGCAGTTCTTC.

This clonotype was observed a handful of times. CDR3 coding DNA: TGTGCCAGCAGCTCCCCTAACGGGTATGAGCAGTTCTTC. Amino acids: CASSSPNGYEQFF. This chain uses TRBV7-2 with TRBJ2-1; D call uncertain. The CDR3 contains 13 residues. The V gene's germline CDR1 is SGHTA and CDR2 FQGNSA. V was shortened by 4 bases and J by 8 bases, with 12 bases between the two germline ends.

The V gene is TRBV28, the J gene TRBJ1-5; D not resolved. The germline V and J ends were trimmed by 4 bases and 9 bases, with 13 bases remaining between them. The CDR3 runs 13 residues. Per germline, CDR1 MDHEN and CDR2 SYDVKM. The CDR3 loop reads CASSSLTPGPQHF. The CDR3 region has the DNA TGTGCCAGCAGTTCCCTGACACCCGGGCCCCAGCATTTT.

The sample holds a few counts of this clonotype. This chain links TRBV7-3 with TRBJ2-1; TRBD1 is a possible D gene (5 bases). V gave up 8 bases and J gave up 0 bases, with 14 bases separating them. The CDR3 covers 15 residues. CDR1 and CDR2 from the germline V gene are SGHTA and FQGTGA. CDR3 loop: CASSVGASSYNEQFF. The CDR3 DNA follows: TGTGCCAGCTCCGTAGGGGCAAGCTCCTACAATGAGCAGTTCTTC.

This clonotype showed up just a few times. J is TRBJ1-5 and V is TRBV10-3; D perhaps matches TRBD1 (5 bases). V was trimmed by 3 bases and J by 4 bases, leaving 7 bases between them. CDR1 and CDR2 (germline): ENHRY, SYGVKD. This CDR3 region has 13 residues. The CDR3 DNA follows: TGTGCCATCAGTGACAGGGATAATCAGCCCCAGCATTTT. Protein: CAISDRDNQPQHF.

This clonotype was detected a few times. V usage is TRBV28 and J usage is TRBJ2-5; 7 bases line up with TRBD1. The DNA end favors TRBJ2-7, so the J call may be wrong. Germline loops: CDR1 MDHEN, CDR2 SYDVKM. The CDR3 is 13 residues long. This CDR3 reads CASSQTGVHEQYF. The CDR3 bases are TGTGCCAGCAGTCAAACAGGGGTTCACGAGCAGTACTTC.

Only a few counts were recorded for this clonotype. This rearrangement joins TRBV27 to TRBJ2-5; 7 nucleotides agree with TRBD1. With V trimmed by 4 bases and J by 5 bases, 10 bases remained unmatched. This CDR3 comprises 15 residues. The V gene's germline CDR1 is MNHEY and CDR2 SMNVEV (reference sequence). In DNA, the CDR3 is TGTGCCAGCAGTTCCGAAACAGGGGCATGGGAGACCCAGTACTTC. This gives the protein CASSSETGAWETQYF.

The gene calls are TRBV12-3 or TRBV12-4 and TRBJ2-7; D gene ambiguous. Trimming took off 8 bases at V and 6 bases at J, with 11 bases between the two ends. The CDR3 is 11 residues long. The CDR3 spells CASRETGEQYF. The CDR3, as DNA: TGTGCCAGCCGAGAGACTGGCGAGCAGTACTTC.

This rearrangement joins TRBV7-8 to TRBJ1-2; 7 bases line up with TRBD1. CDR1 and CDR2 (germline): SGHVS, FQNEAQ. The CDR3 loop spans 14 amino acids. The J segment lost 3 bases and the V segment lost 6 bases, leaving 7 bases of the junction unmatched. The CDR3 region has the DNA TGTGCCAGCAGTCTACAGGGGCGGGACTATGGCTACACCTTC. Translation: CASSLQGRDYGYTF.

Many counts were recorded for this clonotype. DNA of the CDR3: TGTGCCATAGGCGGGGGGAGCTCCTACAATGAGCAGTTCTTC. Translated, it gives CAIGGGSSYNEQFF. The genes are TRBV10-3 and TRBJ2-1, with 8 bases that match TRBD2. CDR1 and CDR2 from the germline V gene are ENHRY and SYGVKD. The CDR3 is 14 amino acids. The trim removed 9 bases at V and 0 bases at J, leaving 4 bases unmatched.

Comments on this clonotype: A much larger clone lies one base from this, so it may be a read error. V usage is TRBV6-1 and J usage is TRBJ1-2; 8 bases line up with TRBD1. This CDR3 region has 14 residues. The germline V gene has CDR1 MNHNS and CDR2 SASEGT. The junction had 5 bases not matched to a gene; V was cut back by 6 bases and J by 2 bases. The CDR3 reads CASRARQGNYGYTF. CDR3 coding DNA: TGTGCCAGCAGGGCCCGACAGGGGAACTATGGCTACACCTTC.

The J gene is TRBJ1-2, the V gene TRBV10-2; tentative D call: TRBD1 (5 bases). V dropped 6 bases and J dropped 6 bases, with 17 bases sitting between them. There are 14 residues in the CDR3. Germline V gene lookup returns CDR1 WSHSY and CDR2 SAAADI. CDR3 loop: CASSQVLGGNGYTF. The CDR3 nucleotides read TGCGCCAGCAGCCAAGTTCTGGGGGGTAATGGCTACACCTTC.

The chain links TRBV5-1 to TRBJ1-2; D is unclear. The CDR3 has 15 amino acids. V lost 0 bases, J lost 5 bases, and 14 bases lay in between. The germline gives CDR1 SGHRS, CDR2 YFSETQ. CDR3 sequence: CASSLDGDPRYGYTF. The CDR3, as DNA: TGCGCCAGCAGCTTGGACGGTGATCCTCGGTATGGCTACACCTTC.

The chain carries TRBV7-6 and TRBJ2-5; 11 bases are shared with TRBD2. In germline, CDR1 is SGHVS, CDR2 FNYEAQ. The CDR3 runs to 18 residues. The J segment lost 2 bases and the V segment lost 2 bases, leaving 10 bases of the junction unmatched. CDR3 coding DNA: TGTGCCAGCAGCTTATACCTAGCGGGGGGCTTAATGCAAGAGACCCAGTACTTC. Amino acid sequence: CASSLYLAGGLMQETQYF.

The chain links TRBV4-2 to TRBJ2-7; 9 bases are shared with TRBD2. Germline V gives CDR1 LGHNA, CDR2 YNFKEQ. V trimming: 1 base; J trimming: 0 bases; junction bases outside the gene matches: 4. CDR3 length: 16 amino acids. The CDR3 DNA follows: TGTGCCAGCAGCCAAGCCCTAGCGGGGCTCTCCTACGAGCAGTACTTC. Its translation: CASSQALAGLSYEQYF.

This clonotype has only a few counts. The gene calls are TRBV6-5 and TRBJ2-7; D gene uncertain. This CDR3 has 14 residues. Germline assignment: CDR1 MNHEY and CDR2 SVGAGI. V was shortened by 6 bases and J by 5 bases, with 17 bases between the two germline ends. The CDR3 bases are TGTGCCAGCAGCTTACGGGCAGGTACAAACGAGCAGTACTTC. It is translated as CASSLRAGTNEQYF.

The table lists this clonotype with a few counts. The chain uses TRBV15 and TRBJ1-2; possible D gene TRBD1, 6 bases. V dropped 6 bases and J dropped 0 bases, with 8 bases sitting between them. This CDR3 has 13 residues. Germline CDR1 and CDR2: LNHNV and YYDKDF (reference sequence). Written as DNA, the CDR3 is TGTGCCACCAGTTGGGGGCCTAACTATGGCTACACCTTC. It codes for CATSWGPNYGYTF.

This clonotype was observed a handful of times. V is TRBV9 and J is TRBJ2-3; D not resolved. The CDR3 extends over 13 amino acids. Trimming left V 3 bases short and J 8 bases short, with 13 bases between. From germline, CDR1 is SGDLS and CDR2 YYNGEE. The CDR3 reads CASSDPTVATQYF. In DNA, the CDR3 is TGTGCCAGCAGCGACCCCACCGTAGCTACGCAGTATTTT.

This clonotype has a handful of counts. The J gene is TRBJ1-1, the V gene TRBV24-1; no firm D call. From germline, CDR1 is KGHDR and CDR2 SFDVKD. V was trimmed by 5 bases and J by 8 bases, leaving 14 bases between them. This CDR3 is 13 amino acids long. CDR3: CATSGISFIEAFF. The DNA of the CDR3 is TGTGCCACCAGTGGAATAAGTTTTATCGAAGCTTTCTTT.